Detailed here is one T cell receptor beta chain. What it binds is not known. 60 Vbeta and 13 Jbeta primers were used in PCR. Sequenced by immunoSEQ multiplex PCR; TCRdb stores in-frame clones only, minus some. This table has a few hundred thousand clones, around nine tenths appearing once. The data were obtained in a study of cytomegalovirus exposure and HLA in healthy donors. Study-wide background: Some 200 million T cells yielded 90 million to 130 million unique TCR beta sequences in earlier analysis. General study results and limits: The investigators catalogued 150 to 200 TCR beta chains as cytomegalovirus-associated. Analyses of presence and absence presupposed an approximately uniform sequencing depth across donors.

Despite likely unrecorded immune exposures, the donors were nominally healthy at the time of sampling. In germline, CDR1 is MNHNS, CDR2 SASEGT. The CDR3 covers 13 residues. The V and J ends lost 5 bases and 8 bases, in that order; junction bases with no gene match: 5. What was sequenced was PBMCs. The rearrangement links TRBV6-1 to TRBJ1-2, with 10 bases matching TRBD1. The sequence derives from a girl aged 2 to 9 in good health and CMV-seronegative. For the CDR3, the DNA is TGTGCCAGCAGTTCCGGGACAGGGGTAGGCTACACCTTC. Residues: CASSSGTGVGYTF.